This T cell receptor (beta chain) was documented in a study of T cell changes during pregnancy in multiple sclerosis. Trimming cost V 1 base and J 7 bases, with 10 bases left between them. Germline V lookup: CDR1 MGHRA, CDR2 YSYEKL. This CDR3 contains 13 residues. Assay used: immunoSEQ multiplex PCR; TCRdb lists only in-frame clones, some missing. The sample carries about 110,000 clones, around 92% recorded once. This receptor was identified in a female donor in good health, enrolled as a control in a pregnancy study. The chain recombines TRBV4-1 with TRBJ1-2; D unclear. The source material was peripheral blood, sampled in the third trimester of pregnancy. CDR3 coding DNA: TGCGCCAGCAGCCAAGGAGGTTCCGGTGGCTACACCTTC. This translates into CASSQGGSGGYTF.